This T cell receptor (beta chain) was retrieved from a study of T cell responses to AZD1222 COVID-19 vaccine. Sequencing was performed with immunoSEQ multiplex PCR; in TCRdb, only in-frame clones are kept and a portion is missing. The sample has about 110,000 clones, around nine tenths seen once. Study-wide points: Unmutated variant regions are reportedly targeted by nearly half of spike-specific TCRs. Spike-spanning, vaccine-associated CD4 TCRs were dominant at 160-218 and 743-854. Females made up more of the donors, who were largely white British, and clonal diversity may have come out too low. Repertoires were obtained only post-peak T cell response.

This clone has a handful of counts. The antigen remains undetermined. The CDR3 consists of 17 residues. Germline trimming cut 1 base from V and 6 bases from J; bases unmatched to any gene: 8. The germline gives CDR1 SEHNR, CDR2 FQNEAQ (reference sequence). The receptor was isolated from an adult who received the AZD1222 COVID-19 vaccine. Sequenced material: peripheral blood, taken 28 days after the second AZD1222 dose. The genes are TRBV7-9 and TRBJ1-6; 8 positions match TRBD1. For the CDR3, the DNA is TGTGCCAGCAGCTTAGGGTCGACAGGGGTTTCTAATTCACCCCTCCACTTT. It codes for CASSLGSTGVSNSPLHF.